This T cell receptor beta chain derives from a study of T cell responses to AZD1222 COVID-19 vaccine. The data were produced by immunoSEQ multiplex PCR, yet TCRdb's version contains in-frame clones alone and is incomplete. The table has 150,000 to 200,000 clones, 90% seen once. CDR3 length equals 12 residues. Trimming removed 2 bases from V and 6 bases from J, with 8 bases in between. Germline-derived CDR1 and CDR2 are MDHEN and SYDVKM. The material was peripheral blood, obtained on day 0 of AZD1222 vaccination. This receptor was identified in an adult in good health. This chain links TRBV28 with TRBJ2-7, with D tentatively TRBD2 (6 bases). CDR3 amino acids: CASSLGGTEQYF. As DNA, the CDR3 is TGTGCCAGCAGTTTAGGAGGGACCGAGCAGTACTTC.